Shown below are 12 T cell receptor beta chains from a single sample sequenced in a study of blood T cell repertoires in COVID-19. This table comes from immunoSEQ multiplex PCR, and its TCRdb copy is limited to in-frame clones, with some not included. The sample yields roughly 16,000 clones, around four fifths seen once. Sequencing was carried out using peripheral blood. The receptors come from an elderly man with active COVID-19.

The V gene is TRBV19, the J gene TRBJ2-7; a possible D gene is TRBD2 (7 bases). Germline loops: CDR1 LNHDA, CDR2 SQIVND (reference sequence). The V gene lost 3 bases and the J gene lost 5 bases, with 17 bases spanning the gap. The CDR3 is 15 residues long. As DNA, the CDR3 is TGTGCCAGTAGTATTAAGGGGGGGCCGGTGGACGAGCAGTACTTC. Its translation: CASSIKGGPVDEQYF.

This clone showed up just once. V and J are TRBV19 and TRBJ2-2; 12 bases match TRBD1. The CDR3 length is 19 residues. Trimming cost V 0 bases and J 7 bases; bases outside gene matches: 12. Germline V gives CDR1 LNHDA, CDR2 SQIVND (reference sequence). CDR3 DNA sequence: TGTGCCAGTAGTATAGAGGCCGGGACAGGGGGCGCTGGTAGCGGGGAGCTGTTTTTT. Translated, it gives CASSIEAGTGGAGSGELFF.

The chain uses TRBV5-5 and TRBJ2-1; tentatively, D is TRBD1 (6 bases). The V end lost 5 bases, the J end lost 5 bases, and 14 bases lay between the germline ends. The germline CDR1 and CDR2 sequences are SGHKS and YYEKEE (reference sequence). The CDR3 extends over 14 amino acids. The DNA of the CDR3 is TGTGCCAGCAGTCACCGGGACATTAACAATGAGCAGTTCTTC. It specifies CASSHRDINNEQFF.

This clone was seen just once. CDR3 coding DNA: TGTGCCAGCAGCCCAAGTGGGGGGAGGAGGGATGAGCAGTTCTTC. This encodes CASSPSGGRRDEQFF. The chain is built from TRBV7-9 and TRBJ2-1; a possible D gene is TRBD2 (6 bases). The germline V and J ends were trimmed by 5 bases and 8 bases, with 19 bases remaining between them. Germline CDR1 SEHNR, CDR2 FQNEAQ (reference sequence). There are 15 residues in the CDR3.

The chain carries TRBV5-1 and TRBJ2-7; TRBD1 might be the D (6 bases). Germline loops: CDR1 SGHRS, CDR2 YFSETQ. CDR3 size: 15 residues. The V end was cut by 0 bases, the J end by 2 bases, with 12 bases between. Written as DNA, the CDR3 is TGCGCCAGCAGCTTGGGGCTGGACAGTCCCTACGAGCAGTACTTC. As protein: CASSLGLDSPYEQYF.

The CDR3 bases are TGTGCCTGGAGAATCGGTAGCGGGAGGGTATCAGATACGCAGTATTTT. It specifies CAWRIGSGRVSDTQYF. The chain is built from TRBV30 and TRBJ2-3; 11 bases are a match to TRBD2. This CDR3 has 16 residues. Germline V gene lookup returns CDR1 GTSNPN and CDR2 SVGIG (reference sequence). The trim removed 3 bases at V and 4 bases at J, leaving 9 bases unmatched.

V and J are TRBV7-8 and TRBJ2-1; 10 bases match TRBD2. The CDR3 has 16 residues. V was clipped by 4 bases and J by 8 bases; unmatched bases: 11. Germline V gene lookup returns CDR1 SGHVS and CDR2 FQNEAQ. Written as DNA, the CDR3 is TGTGCCAGCAGCTCTCGGCCTAGCGGGAGAATGCATGAGCAGTTCTTC. Translated, it gives CASSSRPSGRMHEQFF.

This clone was detected once. The chain uses TRBV27 and TRBJ2-2; the D gene is possibly TRBD1 (6 bases). V shed 6 bases and J shed 1 base, with 18 bases lying between them. Germline CDR1 is MNHEY and CDR2 is SMNVEV (reference sequence). The CDR3 is made up of 17 amino acids. DNA of the CDR3: TGTGCCAGCAGCCTTTGGCGACGGGGACAGAACACCGGGGAGCTGTTTTTT. Amino acids: CASSLWRRGQNTGELFF.

The chain employs TRBV7-8 and TRBJ2-2; 10 positions agree with TRBD2. V dropped 5 bases and J dropped 6; count of bases not matched to a gene: 6. The length of the CDR3 is 15 residues. In germline, CDR1 is SGHVS, CDR2 FQNEAQ. The CDR3 DNA reads TGTGCCAGCAGCCGAGGACTAGCGGTTGCCGGGGAGCTGTTTTTT. Amino acid sequence: CASSRGLAVAGELFF.

This chain joins TRBV6-4 and TRBJ2-1; the match to TRBD2 covers 8 bases. The CDR3 is 15 amino acids. With V trimmed by 3 bases and J by 8 bases, 9 bases remained unmatched. CDR1 is MRHNA, CDR2 SNTAGT, per germline. In DNA, the CDR3 is TGTGCCAGCAGTGATGAATTAGCGGGAAGTGATGAGCAGTTCTTC. Translated, it gives CASSDELAGSDEQFF.

This chain links TRBV27 with TRBJ2-2, with 8 bases aligning to TRBD2. Trimming cost V 6 bases and J 6 bases; bases outside gene matches: 15. This CDR3 is built from 17 residues. The germline V gene has CDR1 MNHEY and CDR2 SMNVEV (reference sequence). For the CDR3, the DNA is TGTGCCAGCAGAGGACTAGCTCGGTGGCTCGGCGCCGGGGAGCTGTTTTTT. Its translation is CASRGLARWLGAGELFF.

The rearrangement uses TRBV6-4 and TRBJ1-5; D gene ambiguous. Germline loops: CDR1 MRHNA, CDR2 SNTAGT. The CDR3 is 13 amino acids. The germline V and J ends were trimmed by 2 bases and 6 bases, with 8 bases remaining between them. This CDR3 reads CASSDGPRQPQHF. In nucleotides, the CDR3 is TGTGCCAGCAGTGACGGGCCACGTCAGCCCCAGCATTTT.